This T cell receptor (beta chain) stems from a study of cytomegalovirus exposure and HLA in healthy donors. Study-level background: Early on, a data release was issued that held about 85 million unique TCRs from HLA-typed donors. Findings and limits, study-wide: Previous analysis showed most TCR beta V segments were productive about 90% or about 30% of the time. Some TCR beta chains (roughly 150 of them) were listed as cytomegalovirus-associated.

V was pared by 3 bases and J by 8 bases, with 7 bases between. Germline CDR1 and CDR2: MGHDK and SYGVNS. The CDR3 has 12 amino acids. PCR involved 60 Vbeta and 13 Jbeta primers. Assay used: immunoSEQ multiplex PCR; TCRdb lists only in-frame clones, some missing. This table holds approximately 150,000 clones, 82% found once. This clone was counted a single time. Its target is unknown. Sequenced material: PBMCs. The chain has TRBV25-1 and TRBJ1-4; D remains ambiguous. This TCR was sampled from a woman aged 60-75 years in good health and CMV-seropositive. CDR3 DNA sequence: TGTGCCAGCAGTGAGCCCCAGGAAAAACTGTTTTTT. Translating it yields CASSEPQEKLFF.